This T cell receptor beta chain was retrieved from a study of blood T cell repertoires in COVID-19. In the study overall: The samples span acute and convalescent COVID-19 from the United States, Italy and Spain. T cells, B-cell-depleted T cells, or PBMCs supplied cDNA or gDNA.

Trimming removed 0 bases from V and 4 bases from J; junction bases left unmatched: 1. Germline assignment: CDR1 MNHEY and CDR2 SVGAGI. The CDR3 extends over 15 amino acids. In the study's own analysis: Cell counts per sample came from amplifying reference gene primers. TCRdb keeps only in-frame clones here, not all; method: immunoSEQ multiplex PCR. The V and J calls and clone size were taken over from that table, and D and trimming were inferred from the DNA. The sample holds 200,000 to 250,000 clones; 85% to 90% are singletons and the top ten take roughly 14%. Enrolled through a virtual design, the participants were between roughly 18 and 89 years of age and came from about two dozen US areas.

The chain links TRBV6-5 to TRBJ2-5, with TRBD2 matching over 11 bases. The sequence came from a woman aged 50 to 60 with acute COVID-19. Sequencing was performed on PBMCs or T cells enriched from blood (not recorded which). The CDR3 loop reads CASSYSGLAAETQYF. CDR3 in DNA: TGTGCCAGCAGTTACTCGGGACTAGCGGCAGAGACCCAGTACTTC.